These T cell receptor beta chains were read from a single sample in a study of blood T cell repertoires in COVID-19. Sequenced by immunoSEQ multiplex PCR; TCRdb stores in-frame clones only, minus some. The sample contains about 70,000 clones, approximately 83% of which appear only once. Material for sequencing was peripheral blood. These receptors came from a man aged 30 to 39 with COVID-19, enrolled during active disease. Both conserved end residues are part of each CDR3. Each record gives: D gene, V gene, J gene, clone size, CDR3 DNA, CDR3 protein. D genes are given only for firm matches. Expanded clones get a size class; other rows say once, few or many, or leave the size out.

NA	TRBV5-6	TRBJ2-5	NA	TGTGCCAGCAGCTTCCTATCCGCAGGGCCGGAGACCCAGTACTTC	CASSFLSAGPETQYF
TRBD1	TRBV9	TRBJ2-7	NA	TGTGCCAGCAGCGTAGGGCAGGGGGCTTTCTACGAGCAGTACTTC	CASSVGQGAFYEQYF
NA	TRBV28	TRBJ1-2	NA	TGTGCCAGCACCCAAGACTCAAGAGGATATGGCTACACCTTC	CASTQDSRGYGYTF
NA	TRBV7-2	TRBJ2-7	NA	TGTGCCAGCAGCTTAGTAGCGGCGACTTCCTACGAGCAGTACTTC	CASSLVAATSYEQYF
NA	TRBV15	TRBJ2-5	few	TGTGCCACCAGCAGGGACAGACAAGAGACCCAGTACTTC	CATSRDRQETQYF
TRBD2	TRBV28	TRBJ2-7	few	TGTGCCAGCAGTACTAGCGGGCGGGCTAGGGAGCAGTACTTC	CASSTSGRAREQYF
NA	TRBV7-2	TRBJ1-2	NA	TGTGCCAGCAGCTCTTCAGGGTTAGAGGGCTACACCTTC	CASSSSGLEGYTF
NA	TRBV1	TRBJ2-3	once	TGCACCAGCAGCCAAGAACCCTTCACTCCTTTTGGCACAGATACGCAGTATTTT	CTSSQEPFTPFGTDTQYF
NA	TRBV28	TRBJ1-5	NA	TGTGCCAGCAGTTTAGGGGGGGGAAGTCAGCCCCAGCATTTT	CASSLGGGSQPQHF
NA	TRBV28	TRBJ2-7	NA	TGTGCCAGCAGTTTAAGGGGTGGTCACGAGCAGTACTTC	CASSLRGGHEQYF
NA	TRBV29-1	TRBJ2-1	NA	TGCAGCGTTGAAGTCCGAGGTGGCTACAATGAGCAGTTCTTC	CSVEVRGGYNEQFF
NA	TRBV29-1	TRBJ2-3	NA	TGCAGCGTCGACAGACCTAGCACAGATACGCAGTATTTT	CSVDRPSTDTQYF
NA	TRBV6-6	TRBJ2-7	NA	TGTGCCAGCAGTTATGCGGATTCCTACGAGCAGTACTTC	CASSYADSYEQYF
NA	TRBV28	TRBJ1-2	NA	TGTGCCAGCAGCTCTGCCTCGCGGGGATGGTATGGCTACACCTTC	CASSSASRGWYGYTF
TRBD2	TRBV29-1	TRBJ2-7	NA	TGCAGCGTTGCTAGCGGGCGTGCCCAGGAGCAGTACTTC	CSVASGRAQEQYF
NA	TRBV24-1	TRBJ2-5	NA	TGTGCCACCAGTGACCCAGGGGAGCAGACCCAGTACTTC	CATSDPGEQTQYF
NA	TRBV14	TRBJ2-1	NA	TGTGCCAGCAGCCTGGGGACATTCTCCTACAATGAGCAGTTCTTC	CASSLGTFSYNEQFF